This section outlines one T cell receptor beta chain sequence together with its context. Profiled with immunoSEQ multiplex PCR; TCRdb holds only in-frame clones, not every one. Of tens of thousands of clones listed, about 90% are singletons. The entry originates in a study of T cell changes during pregnancy in multiple sclerosis. CDR3 length equals 15 residues. Germline loops: CDR1 MRHNA, CDR2 SNTAGT. The V segment lost 6 bases and the J segment 7 bases; nucleotides outside the gene matches: 14. This rearrangement joins TRBV6-4 to TRBJ2-7; 8 nucleotides agree with TRBD2. This specimen was CD4+ T cells from peripheral blood mononuclear cells, taken after pregnancy. This receptor was obtained from a female donor in good health, enrolled as a control in a pregnancy study. The CDR3 loop reads CASSGGPGGPWEQYF. CDR3 bases: TGTGCCAGCAGCGGTGGACCGGGAGGGCCGTGGGAGCAGTACTTC.